Listed here are 31 T cell receptor beta chains from one sample, sequenced in a study of shared clonotypes between healthy human individuals. This table comes from immunoSEQ multiplex PCR, and its TCRdb copy is limited to in-frame clones, with some not included. The repertoire consists of 700,000 or so clones, with about two thirds occurring once and the leading ten covering approximately 1.8%. The sequencing input was memory CD4+ T cells sorted from blood. Subset defined: CD45RA-negative fraction. The origin of the receptors is a woman younger than 45 in good health.

This chain joins TRBV19 and TRBJ1-5; possible D gene TRBD1, 6 bases. Between the trimmed V and J ends, which lost 3 bases and 1 base, there was a span of 10 bases. The V gene's germline CDR1 is LNHDA and CDR2 SQIVND (reference sequence). The CDR3 sequence is 15 residues long. The CDR3 nucleotides are TGTGCCAGTAGTATTGGGCAGGGGAGCAATCAGCCCCAGCATTTT. Translation gives CASSIGQGSNQPQHF.

The chain combines TRBV19 with TRBJ1-4; 7 bases are shared with TRBD1. Per germline, CDR1 LNHDA and CDR2 SQIVND (reference sequence). There are 13 residues in the CDR3. Germline trimming cut 5 bases from V and 7 bases from J; bases unmatched to any gene: 4. CDR3 bases: TGTGCCAGTAGTCTGAACAGGGGTGAAAAACTGTTTTTT. As protein: CASSLNRGEKLFF. Variable domain in full (rest from reference TRBV19 and TRBJ1-4): DGGITQSPKYLFRKEGQNVTLSCEQNLNHDAMYWYRQDPGQGLRLIYYSQIVNDFQKGDIAEGYSVSREKKESFPLTVTSAQKNPTAFYLCASSLNRGEKLFFGSGTQLSVL.

Comments on this clone: It differs at one base from a far larger clone, so likely a read error. The same CDR3 also results from other DNA sequences found in this sample. The V gene is TRBV27, the J gene TRBJ1-2, with 8 bases aligning to TRBD1. This CDR3 region has 13 residues. From germline, CDR1 is MNHEY and CDR2 SMNVEV (reference sequence). The CDR3 reads CASSLPGGRGYTF. As DNA, the CDR3 is TGTGCTAGCAGTTTACCAGGGGGCCGGGGCTACACCTTC.

This clone was seen repeatedly, ten times or more. J is TRBJ1-5 and V is TRBV12-2; TRBD1 is taken as the D call from the table, unchecked against the DNA. TRBV12-2 is termed a pseudogene. CDR3 length equals 18 residues. CDR3 in DNA: TGTGCAAGTCGCCTCGGACAGGGACGGGGAATTAGCAATCAGCCCCAGCATTTT. As protein: CASRLGQGRGISNQPQHF.

The V call is TRBV15, the J call TRBJ2-1, with 10 bases that match TRBD1. The CDR3 totals 15 residues. Trimming removed 4 bases from V and 5 bases from J; junction bases left unmatched: 5. Per germline, CDR1 LNHNV and CDR2 YYDKDF (reference sequence). The CDR3 DNA follows: TGTGCCACCAGCACCGGGACAGGGGTCAACAATGAGCAGTTCTTC. Translation gives CATSTGTGVNNEQFF.

The chain has TRBV7-9 and TRBJ1-1; D is unresolved. Trimming stripped 2 bases from V and 3 bases from J, with 10 bases between. Germline V gene lookup returns CDR1 SEHNR and CDR2 FQNEAQ (reference sequence). The CDR3 runs to 14 residues. CDR3 sequence reads: CASSLRGRDTEAFF. The CDR3 nucleotides read TGTGCCAGCAGCTTAAGAGGGAGGGACACTGAAGCTTTCTTT.

The J gene is TRBJ1-1, the V gene TRBV9; perhaps TRBD1 as D (5 bases). Germline V gene lookup returns CDR1 SGDLS and CDR2 YYNGEE. Trimming removed 0 bases at V and 0 bases at J, with 9 bases between. The CDR3 is made up of 15 amino acids. CDR3 nucleotides: TGTGCCAGCAGCGTAGGGTGGGGGATGAACACTGAAGCTTTCTTT. Protein sequence: CASSVGWGMNTEAFF.

The chain combines TRBV7-6 with TRBJ1-3; a possible D gene is TRBD1 (6 bases). This CDR3 is 14 amino acids long. Germline V CDR1 and CDR2: SGHVS, FNYEAQ. The CDR3 DNA is TGTGCAACAGGGTCTTCAGACTCTGGAAACACCATATATTTT. Protein product: CATGSSDSGNTIYF. Variable domain in full (rest from reference TRBV7-6 and TRBJ1-3): GAGVSQSPRYKVTKRGQDVALRCDPISGHVSLYWYRQALGQGPEFLTYFNYEAQQDKSGLPNDRFSAERPEGSISTLTIQRTEQRDSAMYRCATGSSDSGNTIYFGEGSWLTVV.

This chain uses TRBV5-1 with TRBJ2-1; D could derive from TRBD1 or TRBD2 (5 bases each). CDR1 and CDR2 from the germline V gene are SGHRS and YFSETQ. With 4 bases removed from V and 4 bases from J, the gap between germline ends came to 15 bases. CDR3 length: 15 residues. CDR3 in DNA: TGCGCCAGCAGCCTATTACCGGGACGGTACAATGAGCAGTTCTTC. As protein: CASSLLPGRYNEQFF.

V and J are TRBV7-2 and TRBJ2-1; maybe TRBD2 (6 bases). CDR1 and CDR2 (germline): SGHTA, FQGNSA. V was shortened by 1 base and J by 7 bases, with 20 bases between the two germline ends. The CDR3 extends over 17 amino acids. The CDR3 coding sequence is TGTGCCAGCAGCTTAGTAGGAGCGCTAGCGAAGGGGAATGAGCAGTTCTTC. This translates into CASSLVGALAKGNEQFF.

The rearrangement uses TRBV5-1 and TRBJ2-2; TRBD2 matches at 11 bases. This CDR3 has 15 residues. The V and J ends lost 7 bases and 6 bases, in that order; junction bases with no gene match: 8. Germline V CDR1 and CDR2: SGHRS, YFSETQ. The CDR3 DNA is TGCGCCAGCGTACTCGGGACTAGCGGATCCGGGGAGCTGTTTTTT. Translation gives CASVLGTSGSGELFF.

V usage is TRBV30 and J usage is TRBJ2-7, with TRBD2 matching over 9 bases. Germline assignment: CDR1 GTSNPN and CDR2 SVGIG (reference sequence). Trimming removed 4 bases from V and 6 bases from J; junction bases left unmatched: 13. The CDR3 loop spans 15 amino acids. The CDR3 nucleotides are TGTGCCTGGACCAGCCAACCGGGACTAGCAAGCGAGCAGTACTTC. Protein sequence: CAWTSQPGLASEQYF. Combining the CDR3 with reference TRBV30 and TRBJ2-7 gives the whole variable domain SQTIHQWPATLVQPVGSPLSLECTVEGTSNPNLYWYRQAAGRGLQLLFYSVGIGQISSEVPQNLSASRPQDRQFILSSKKLLLSDSGFYLCAWTSQPGLASEQYFGPGTRLTVT.

The chain couples TRBV7-6 to TRBJ1-1; unclear D gene. The germline V gene encodes CDR1 SGHVS and CDR2 FNYEAQ. The CDR3 contains 15 residues. V was pared by 1 base and J by 1 base, with 10 bases between. The DNA for the CDR3 is TGTGCCAGCAGCTTAGGTGCAGGAAGGAACACTGAAGCTTTCTTT. This sequence encodes CASSLGAGRNTEAFF.

The chain recombines TRBV14 with TRBJ1-1; D may be TRBD1 (6 bases). The CDR3 runs 15 residues. With 4 bases removed from V and 2 bases from J, the gap between germline ends came to 14 bases. CDR1 and CDR2 from the germline V gene are SGHDN and FVKESK. The CDR3 protein is CASSPPGGPNTEAFF. The CDR3 DNA sequence: TGTGCCAGCAGCCCCCCGGGGGGCCCTAACACTGAAGCTTTCTTT.

The genes are TRBV11-1 and TRBJ1-4, with D tentatively TRBD1 (6 bases). The CDR3 consists of 15 residues. CDR1 SGHAT and CDR2 FQDESV come from the germline V gene (reference sequence). The V end lost 5 bases, the J end lost 8 bases, and 18 bases lay between the germline ends. The CDR3 loop is CASSRAGERHEKLFF. The CDR3 nucleotides are TGTGCCAGCAGCCGGGCAGGGGAACGACACGAAAAACTGTTTTTT.

The V call is TRBV19, the J call TRBJ1-2, with D unresolved. There are 13 residues in the CDR3. Germline V CDR1 and CDR2: LNHDA, SQIVND (reference sequence). Trimming shortened V by 7 bases and J by 3 bases, and 12 bases separated the two germline ends. Here the CDR3 reads CASNDGPDYGYTF. In nucleotides, the CDR3 is TGTGCCAGTAATGACGGGCCGGACTATGGCTACACCTTC. The full variable domain, in which reference TRBV19 and TRBJ1-2 provide the parts outside the CDR3, is DGGITQSPKYLFRKEGQNVTLSCEQNLNHDAMYWYRQDPGQGLRLIYYSQIVNDFQKGDIAEGYSVSREKKESFPLTVTSAQKNPTAFYLCASNDGPDYGYTFGSGTRLTVV.

The chain is built from TRBV7-2 and TRBJ2-7; D not resolved. Germline V lookup: CDR1 SGHTA, CDR2 FQGNSA. This CDR3 has 12 residues. V lost 6 bases and J lost 5, with 11 bases in between. DNA for the CDR3: TGTGCCAGCAGTTCCGGGCCCCACGAGCAGTACTTC. It yields the protein CASSSGPHEQYF.

The chain employs TRBV25-1 and TRBJ2-1; D is ambiguous. Germline V lookup: CDR1 MGHDK, CDR2 SYGVNS. V lost 8 bases, J lost 0 bases, and 11 bases lay in between. CDR3 length equals 14 residues. CDR3 sequence reads: CASAADGSYNEQFF. The CDR3 region has the DNA TGTGCCAGCGCCGCCGACGGCTCCTACAATGAGCAGTTCTTC.

V is TRBV27 and J is TRBJ1-1, with 7 bases aligning to TRBD1. CDR1 and CDR2 from the germline V gene are MNHEY and SMNVEV (reference sequence). This CDR3 region has 14 residues. The J segment lost 5 bases and the V segment lost 6 bases, leaving 9 bases of the junction unmatched. The CDR3: CASSQPNRGTEAFF. In DNA form, the CDR3 reads TGTGCCAGCAGCCAACCAAACAGGGGTACTGAAGCTTTCTTT.

The V gene is TRBV19, the J gene TRBJ1-5; perhaps TRBD1 as D (5 bases). Germline V gives CDR1 LNHDA, CDR2 SQIVND (reference sequence). The germline V and J ends were trimmed by 3 bases and 6 bases, with 18 bases remaining between them. The CDR3 has 16 amino acids. The CDR3 nucleotides are TGTGCCAGTAGTATGCCCACAGGCGGATTGGGTCAGCCCCAGCATTTT. Translation: CASSMPTGGLGQPQHF. Based on the CDR3 plus reference TRBV19 and TRBJ1-5, the full variable domain is DGGITQSPKYLFRKEGQNVTLSCEQNLNHDAMYWYRQDPGQGLRLIYYSQIVNDFQKGDIAEGYSVSREKKESFPLTVTSAQKNPTAFYLCASSMPTGGLGQPQHFGDGTRLSIL.

This chain connects TRBV28 to TRBJ2-1; TRBD2 might be the D (6 bases). This CDR3 is built from 19 residues. Germline V CDR1 and CDR2: MDHEN, SYDVKM. Between the trimmed V and J ends, which lost 5 bases and 0 bases, there was a span of 23 bases. The DNA of the CDR3 is TGTGCCAGCAGTCCCCGGGGCGGGGTATCACACCTCTCCTACAATGAGCAGTTCTTC. Translating gives CASSPRGGVSHLSYNEQFF.

V and J are TRBV27 and TRBJ1-5, with 11 bases fitting TRBD1. CDR3 length: 14 amino acids. Germline V gene lookup returns CDR1 MNHEY and CDR2 SMNVEV (reference sequence). Germline trimming cut 4 bases from V and 5 bases from J; bases unmatched to any gene: 1. CDR3 residues: CASSWGQGDQPQHF. The DNA for the CDR3 is TGTGCCAGCAGTTGGGGACAGGGGGATCAGCCCCAGCATTTT.

V and J are TRBV5-8 and TRBJ2-7, with D perhaps matching TRBD2 (7 bases). CDR3 size: 14 residues. Trimming took off 0 bases at V and 7 bases at J, with 14 bases between the two ends. Germline V gene lookup returns CDR1 SGHTS and CDR2 YDEGEE. The CDR3 nucleotides read TGTGCCAGCAGCTTGGGGCCGGGGGGCGGTGAGCAGTACTTC. Amino acids: CASSLGPGGGEQYF.

The rearrangement uses TRBV28 and TRBJ1-2; TRBD1 agrees at 7 bases. With V trimmed by 11 bases and J by 3 bases, 12 bases remained unmatched. The length of the CDR3 is 14 residues. CDR1 is MDHEN and CDR2 is SYDVKM in the germline V gene. CDR3 region: CAHSAEGAHYGYTF. CDR3 in DNA: TGTGCCCATTCCGCGGAGGGGGCGCACTATGGCTACACCTTC.

As regards this clone: A read error may explain this, as a much larger clone is one base away. Other nucleotide sequences from this sample produce the same CDR3. This chain links TRBV5-1 with TRBJ2-1; no reliable D call. The CDR3 is 15 residues long. Per germline, CDR1 SGHRS and CDR2 YFSETQ. V was trimmed by 0 bases and J by 0 bases, leaving 7 bases between them. CDR3 loop: CASSLDTGSYNEQFF. CDR3 DNA sequence: TGCGCCAGCAGCTTGGACACGGGCTCCTACAATGAGCAGTTCTTC. Full variable domain (missing parts from reference TRBV5-1 and TRBJ2-1): KAGVTQTPRYLIKTRGQQVTLSCSPISGHRSVSWYQQTPGQGLQFLFEYFSETQRNKGNFPGRFSGRQFSNSRSEMNVSTLELGDSALYLCASSLDTGSYNEQFFGPGTRLTVL.

To note about this clone: Other nucleotide sequences in the sample specify the same CDR3. The rearrangement uses TRBV6-6 and TRBJ2-5, with TRBD1 identical over 8 bases. The CDR3 contains 14 residues. Germline assignment: CDR1 MNHNY and CDR2 SVGAGI (reference sequence). Germline trimming cut 6 bases from V and 4 bases from J; bases unmatched to any gene: 7. The CDR3 sequence: CASRTTGAGETQYF. The CDR3 bases are TGTGCCAGCAGAACGACAGGGGCTGGAGAGACCCAGTACTTC.

This chain joins TRBV6-1 and TRBJ1-1; D not resolved. This CDR3 has 12 residues. Trimming pared 8 bases from V and 1 base from J, leaving 8 bases between. CDR1 is MNHNS and CDR2 is SASEGT in the germline V gene. The CDR3 nucleotides read TGTGCCAGCGATTGGGCGAACACTGAAGCTTTCTTT. The encoded protein is CASDWANTEAFF.

As regards this clone: Distinct nucleotide sequences in the sample also encode this CDR3. This chain links TRBV18 with TRBJ1-5, with 10 bases aligning to TRBD1. The V gene's germline CDR1 is KGHSH and CDR2 LQKENI. The CDR3 has 15 amino acids. The ends lost 3 bases at V and 4 bases at J; junction bases unmatched: 3. The CDR3, as DNA: TGTGCCAGCTCACCGCGGACAGGGGGAAATCAGCCCCAGCATTTT. Translation gives CASSPRTGGNQPQHF.

The V gene is TRBV29-1, the J gene TRBJ2-5; D gene uncertain. CDR3 size: 12 residues. Germline V gives CDR1 SQVTM, CDR2 ANQGSEA. V was pared by 8 bases and J by 4 bases, with 14 bases between. CDR3 region: CSSGGVGETQYF. Here the CDR3 DNA reads TGCAGCTCCGGTGGGGTTGGAGAGACCCAGTACTTC.

The sample holds many counts of this clone. Here the CDR3 DNA reads TGTGCCAGCAGCTTAGAGTGGTACGAGCAGTACTTC. It codes for CASSLEWYEQYF. J is TRBJ2-7 and V is TRBV7-9; D call uncertain. This CDR3 is built from 12 residues. Germline V gene sequence: CDR1 SEHNR, CDR2 FQNEAQ (reference sequence). Trimming took off 1 base at V and 4 bases at J, with 5 bases between the two ends.

V and J are TRBV6-6 and TRBJ2-7; D is unresolved. The length of the CDR3 is 13 residues. The ends were cut back, 2 bases at V and 0 bases at J, with 5 bases in the middle. Germline V lookup: CDR1 MNHNY, CDR2 SVGAGI (reference sequence). The chain's CDR3 is CASSYPSSYEQYF. The CDR3 DNA reads TGTGCCAGCAGTTACCCTAGCTCCTACGAGCAGTACTTC.